This paragraph reports one T cell receptor beta chain. Its antigen is undetermined. The CDR3 sequence is 16 residues long. Trimming shortened V by 1 base and J by 4 bases, and 17 bases separated the two germline ends. Germline CDR1 is SGHKS and CDR2 is YYEKEE (reference sequence). The data were obtained in a study of T cells after yellow fever vaccination. Study-wide results and caveats: Abundant clonotypes from the bulk population could have been carried over as contaminants into FACS-sorted repertoires. Clonotype sharing between CD4 and CD8 compartments was small. Reappearance after the booster was observed for most primary-vaccination clones (about 97% CD4, about 90% CD8).

One entry per CDR3 protein results from TCRdb running MiXCR on the 5' RACE reads. The table lists a few hundred thousand distinct CDR3 sequences, 4.1% of them singletons. Source: PBMCs, taken 5 days after the yellow fever booster vaccination. This chain joins TRBV5-5 and TRBJ2-5, with D perhaps assigned TRBD1 or TRBD2 (6 bases each). This receptor was identified in a man between 18 and 29 years old who received the YFV17D yellow fever vaccine. The CDR3 DNA reads TGTGCCAGCAGCTTGAATCTAGGCAGGGGAGGAGAGACCCAGTACTTC. Translated: CASSLNLGRGGETQYF.